This T cell receptor (beta chain) is from a study of regulatory T cells in long-lasting Graves disease (dated by TCRdb to about 2021). For the wider study: To count as having persistent Graves' disease, a patient had to have received antithyroid drug treatment for over 5 years with TSH receptor autoantibodies remaining persistently positive. TCR sequencing covered around 13 persistent and around 20 newly diagnosed Graves' disease patients, 33 samples in total. Peripheral blood TCR sequencing and RNA sequencing compared persistent Graves' disease patients with newly diagnosed Graves' disease patients. The study was registered as a clinical trial and conducted in China. In the clinical cohort, patients with persistent Graves' disease had used antithyroid drugs for an average of about 10.3 years. Overall results and qualifications from the work: Only peripheral blood was studied, because thyroid tissue, the primary lesion, was inaccessible. More public clonotypes were shared among persistent patients (roughly 3,000) than among newly diagnosed patients (roughly 1,000). Persistent disease showed preferential use of TRBV28, TRBJ1-2 and TRBJ2-5, whereas newly diagnosed disease favored TRBV20-1 and TRBJ2-1. Compared with newly diagnosed patients, persistent Graves' disease patients had lower TCR Shannon entropy and fewer highly expanded clones, which suggests clonal expansion. The authors noted that the small sample size was a limitation that may lower accuracy. Only the TCR beta chain was sequenced and analyzed.

The CDR3, cysteine through phenylalanine, is 18 amino acids long. The kept DNA is CDR3 alone, 54 bases in frame from the first base. CDR1 and CDR2, per the germline V gene, are MGHRA and YSYEKL. From V the trimming removes 2 bases and from J it removes 10 bases, while the gene matches leave 21 bases of the junction unaccounted for. The sample holds one count of this clonotype. Its antigen has not been determined. Base qualities are not recorded, but no much larger clone differs from it by a single base. Weak support is all one read offers. The receptor library was made with multiplex PCR. This sample was sequenced with an Illumina HiSeq 4000. To build TCR beta libraries, CDR3 regions were amplified by Arm-PCR using iRepertoire HTBI primers. Gel purification was performed on PCR products prior to sequencing. The paper's data handling went like this. Gene usage analysis of CDR3 amino acid clonotypes relied on the approximately 68 TRBV and 12 to 15 TRBJ segments identified across samples. COPE and FqMerger were used to merge filtered high-quality paired reads into contigs. BLAST was used to align contigs to the IMGT TRBV, TRBD and TRBJ reference genes, and CDR3 was defined following IMGT. Highly expanded clones were defined as clonotypes with a frequency above 0.1%. Shannon entropy served as the measure of repertoire diversity, while the Gini coefficient captured V-J evenness. A clonotype found in more than one individual was treated as public. In TCRdb, the public reads were trimmed at Q25 with fastp and aligned with MiXCR, with productive beta chains retained. Every distinct CDR3 protein forms one entry, paired with its most common genes and DNA. TCRdb, not the original authors, processed these V and J calls. Counted in this sample were roughly 700,000 distinct CDR3 sequences; 25% to 35% of them appeared once. The top ten constitute about 40% of the sample.

The time point label of this sample denotes: persistent/refractory GD, antithyroid drugs over 5 years with positive TRAb. RNA was extracted from PBMCs in TRIzol for both TCR sequencing and RNA sequencing. The diagnosis of Graves' disease followed American Thyroid Association guidelines. Patients were recruited from an endocrinology department in Xi'an, China. Each patient gave approximately 10 milliliters of peripheral blood, collected in an EDTA anticoagulant tube. PBMCs were isolated by Ficoll Paque Plus density gradient separation without further T cell sorting. RNA quality was checked with an Agilent 2100 Bioanalyzer and agarose gel, and concentration with a NanoDrop 2000.

The input for sequencing was peripheral blood mononuclear cells (PBMCs), taken when the disease was refractory, from a patient treated with antithyroid drugs. The source of this sequence is a female donor with Graves disease. The rearranged segments are TRBV4-1 and TRBJ1-1; TRBD1 fits 8 bases in the junction. For the CDR3, the sequence is CASSQQGQGESGRVGAFF. Read as DNA, the sequence is TGCGCCAGCAGCCAACAAGGACAGGGCGAGTCGGGACGTGTGGGAGCTTTCTTT.